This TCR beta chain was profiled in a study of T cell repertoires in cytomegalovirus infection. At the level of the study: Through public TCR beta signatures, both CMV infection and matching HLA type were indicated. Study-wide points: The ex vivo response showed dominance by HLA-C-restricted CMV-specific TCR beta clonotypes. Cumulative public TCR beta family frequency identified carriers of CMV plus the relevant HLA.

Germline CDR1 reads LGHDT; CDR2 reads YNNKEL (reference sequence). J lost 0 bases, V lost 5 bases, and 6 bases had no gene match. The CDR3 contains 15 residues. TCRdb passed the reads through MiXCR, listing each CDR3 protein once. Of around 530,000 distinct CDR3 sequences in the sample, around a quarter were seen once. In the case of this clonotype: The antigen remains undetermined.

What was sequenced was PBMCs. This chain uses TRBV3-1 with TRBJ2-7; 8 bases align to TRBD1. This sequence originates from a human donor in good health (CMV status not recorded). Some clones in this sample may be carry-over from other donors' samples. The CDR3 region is CASSGRDRSSYEQYF. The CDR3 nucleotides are TGTGCCAGCAGCGGACGGGACAGGAGCTCCTACGAGCAGTACTTC.